Below are 31 T cell receptor beta chains sequenced from a single sample in a study of shared clonotypes between healthy human individuals. The repertoire was sequenced with immunoSEQ multiplex PCR; TCRdb's copy has only in-frame clones and lacks some. The table records roughly 530,000 clones, about 96% of them present only once. The source material was naive CD4+ T cells sorted from blood. As for subset: CD45RA+ positively selected. Receptors were obtained from a woman between 25 and 40 years old in good health.

This chain uses TRBV28 with TRBJ1-1, with D perhaps matching TRBD1 (5 bases). From germline, CDR1 is MDHEN and CDR2 SYDVKM. This CDR3 region has 15 residues. V was trimmed by 3 bases and J by 6 bases, leaving 17 bases between them. CDR3 region: CASSFRQRDFAEAFF. The CDR3 nucleotides read TGTGCCAGCAGTTTCCGGCAAAGGGACTTCGCTGAAGCTTTCTTT.

The rearrangement links TRBV18 to TRBJ1-3; D may be TRBD1 (6 bases). Germline V gives CDR1 KGHSH, CDR2 LQKENI. There are 17 residues in the CDR3. V was shortened by 4 bases and J by 0 bases, with 16 bases between the two germline ends. Here the CDR3 reads CASSQRGIFSSGNTIYF. CDR3 DNA sequence: TGTGCCAGCTCACAGAGGGGGATCTTCAGCTCTGGAAACACCATATATTTT.

The V call is TRBV7-2, the J call TRBJ1-5; 9 bases are shared with TRBD1. The CDR3 contains 15 residues. Per the germline V gene, CDR1 is SGHTA and CDR2 is FQGNSA. V shed 6 bases, J shed 7 bases, and the junction held 10 bases outside the gene matches. The CDR3 is CASRFGTGRNQPQHF. The CDR3 region has the DNA TGTGCCAGCAGGTTCGGGACAGGGCGGAACCAGCCCCAGCATTTT.

This CDR3 reads CASSQGAIQSAGETQYF. CDR3 DNA: TGTGCCAGCAGCCAAGGGGCGATTCAATCCGCGGGGGAGACCCAGTACTTC. The chain carries TRBV14 and TRBJ2-5; a possible D gene is TRBD2 (6 bases). V was trimmed by 1 base and J by 5 bases, leaving 20 bases between them. Germline loops: CDR1 SGHDN, CDR2 FVKESK. The CDR3 has 17 amino acids.

This sequence joins TRBV2 and TRBJ2-7, with TRBD2 matching 10 bases. V was clipped by 6 bases and J by 7 bases; unmatched bases: 12. The germline gives CDR1 SNHLY, CDR2 FYNNEI. CDR3 size: 15 residues. The CDR3 DNA reads TGTGCCAGCAGACCATACGGGACTAGCGCGAGGGAGCAGTACTTC. It specifies CASRPYGTSAREQYF. Full variable domain (rest looked up from reference TRBV2 and TRBJ2-7): EPEVTQTPSHQVTQMGQEVILRCVPISNHLYFYWYRQILGQKVEFLVSFYNNEISEKSEIFDDQFSVERPDGSNFTLKIRSTKLEDSAMYFCASRPYGTSAREQYFGPGTRLTVT.

The chain couples TRBV6-1 to TRBJ2-7, with D tentatively TRBD1 (5 bases). From germline, CDR1 is MNHNS and CDR2 SASEGT. V was shortened by 6 bases and J by 4 bases, with 19 bases between the two germline ends. CDR3 length: 15 amino acids. CDR3 sequence reads: CASRLDNLQGYEQYF. The CDR3 DNA sequence: TGTGCCAGCAGATTGGACAACCTCCAGGGTTACGAGCAGTACTTC.

J is TRBJ2-7 and V is TRBV30; 7 bases are a match to TRBD1. The CDR3 loop spans 15 amino acids. Germline lookup yields CDR1 GTSNPN and CDR2 SVGIG (reference sequence). V lost 5 bases to trimming and J lost 2 bases; unmatched junction nucleotides: 12. The chain's CDR3 is CAWAPDPTGTYEQYF. The CDR3 nucleotides read TGTGCCTGGGCCCCGGACCCGACAGGGACCTACGAGCAGTACTTC.

This chain links TRBV13 with TRBJ1-3; D is ambiguous. Per the germline V gene, CDR1 is PRHDT and CDR2 is FYEKMQ (reference sequence). CDR3 length equals 14 residues. V was cut by 5 bases and J by 1 base, with 9 bases left in between. The CDR3 DNA reads as TGTGCCAGCAGCCAAACCGGGTCTGGAAACACCATATATTTT. Amino acids: CASSQTGSGNTIYF. The entire variable domain, with the rest obtained from reference TRBV13 and TRBJ1-3, is as follows: AAGVIQSPRHLIKEKRETATLKCYPIPRHDTVYWYQQGPGQDPQFLISFYEKMQSDKGSIPDRFSAQQFSDYHSELNMSSLELGDSALYFCASSQTGSGNTIYFGEGSWLTVV.

The chain couples TRBV19 to TRBJ1-1, with 7 positions matching TRBD1. The CDR3 has 16 amino acids. Germline assignment: CDR1 LNHDA and CDR2 SQIVND (reference sequence). V was clipped by 2 bases and J by 2 bases; unmatched bases: 8. In DNA form, the CDR3 reads TGTGCCAGTAGTATATATTCGGGACAGATAAACACTGAAGCTTTCTTT. This codes for CASSIYSGQINTEAFF. Drawing the rest from reference TRBV19 and TRBJ1-1, the complete variable domain is DGGITQSPKYLFRKEGQNVTLSCEQNLNHDAMYWYRQDPGQGLRLIYYSQIVNDFQKGDIAEGYSVSREKKESFPLTVTSAQKNPTAFYLCASSIYSGQINTEAFFGQGTRLTVV.

V usage is TRBV5-1 and J usage is TRBJ2-2; 8 positions agree with TRBD1. Germline V gene lookup returns CDR1 SGHRS and CDR2 YFSETQ. The CDR3 is 15 residues long. V gave up 2 bases and J gave up 2 bases; unmatched junction bases: 2. Here the CDR3 DNA reads TGCGCCAGCAGCTTTCAGGGGGCAAACACCGGGGAGCTGTTTTTT. This translates into CASSFQGANTGELFF. The variable domain in full, completed from reference TRBV5-1 and TRBJ2-2, reads KAGVTQTPRYLIKTRGQQVTLSCSPISGHRSVSWYQQTPGQGLQFLFEYFSETQRNKGNFPGRFSGRQFSNSRSEMNVSTLELGDSALYLCASSFQGANTGELFFGEGSRLTVL.

This chain uses TRBV28 with TRBJ1-2; a weak D match, TRBD1 (6 bases). Trimming took 4 bases from V and 5 from J, leaving 14 bases between them. Germline CDR1 reads MDHEN; CDR2 reads SYDVKM. The CDR3 is 14 amino acids. This CDR3 is CASSSGASAYGYTF. The DNA for the CDR3 is TGTGCCAGCAGTTCGGGGGCTTCTGCGTATGGCTACACCTTC.

This clone was detected once. The chain has TRBV28 and TRBJ1-3; no clear D gene. Germline CDR1 is MDHEN and CDR2 is SYDVKM. The length of the CDR3 is 10 residues. For the CDR3, the DNA is TGTGGAGTATTTGGAAACACCATATATTTT. Protein: CGVFGNTIYF.

The chain links TRBV19 to TRBJ1-2; maybe TRBD1 (5 bases). This CDR3 region has 14 residues. CDR1 is LNHDA, CDR2 SQIVND, per germline (reference sequence). Trimming removed 6 bases at V and 4 bases at J, with 15 bases between. The CDR3 sequence: CASSPGHSGYGYTF. In DNA form, the CDR3 reads TGTGCCAGTAGCCCCGGACACTCGGGCTATGGCTACACCTTC. The entire variable domain, with the rest obtained from reference TRBV19 and TRBJ1-2, is as follows: DGGITQSPKYLFRKEGQNVTLSCEQNLNHDAMYWYRQDPGQGLRLIYYSQIVNDFQKGDIAEGYSVSREKKESFPLTVTSAQKNPTAFYLCASSPGHSGYGYTFGSGTRLTVV.

V usage is TRBV7-2 and J usage is TRBJ2-1; TRBD2 matches at 9 bases. The trim removed 5 bases at V and 5 bases at J, leaving 10 bases unmatched. Looked up from germline, CDR1 is SGHTA and CDR2 is FQGNSA. This CDR3 contains 16 residues. CDR3 in DNA: TGTGCCAGCAGCCGTATCGCGGGAGGGCCCGACAATGAGCAGTTCTTC. Protein: CASSRIAGGPDNEQFF.

V is TRBV28 and J is TRBJ1-5, with D possibly being TRBD1 (5 bases). The CDR3 contains 15 residues. With 6 bases removed from V and 2 bases from J, the gap between germline ends came to 14 bases. Germline V CDR1 and CDR2: MDHEN, SYDVKM. CDR3 region: CASSVGGSGNQPQHF. Here the CDR3 DNA reads TGTGCCAGCAGCGTTGGGGGGTCCGGCAATCAGCCCCAGCATTTT.

This clone was detected only once. The V gene is TRBV7-3, the J gene TRBJ2-7; a possible D gene is TRBD1 (6 bases). Germline V gene lookup returns CDR1 SGHTA and CDR2 FQGTGA. Trimming shortened V by 3 bases and J by 6 bases, and 9 bases separated the two germline ends. CDR3 length: 12 residues. CDR3 nucleotides: TGTGCCAGCAGCTTTCGAGGGGGCGAGCAGTACTTC. Its protein is CASSFRGGEQYF.

The chain employs TRBV6-1 and TRBJ2-1, with D unclear. Germline V lookup: CDR1 MNHNS, CDR2 SASEGT. The CDR3 runs 11 residues. V lost 8 bases to trimming and J lost 9 bases, with 11 bases between them. Here the CDR3 reads CASLMLGEQFF. The CDR3 DNA reads as TGTGCCAGCCTGATGCTAGGTGAGCAGTTCTTC.

The CDR3 nucleotides are TGCGCCAGCAGCGGGGACGGCTTCGGAGAAAAACTGTTTTTT. Translated: CASSGDGFGEKLFF. This chain joins TRBV5-1 and TRBJ1-4; D is perhaps TRBD1 (5 bases). The CDR3 has 14 amino acids. The germline gives CDR1 SGHRS, CDR2 YFSETQ. Trimming stripped 4 bases from V and 8 bases from J, with 15 bases between.

The genes are TRBV10-3 and TRBJ2-5; 8 bases agree with TRBD1. Germline CDR1 and CDR2: ENHRY and SYGVKD. V shed 2 bases and J 3 bases; nucleotides not matched to a gene: 5. This CDR3 contains 15 residues. CDR3 nucleotides: TGTGCCATCAGTGAGACCGGACAGGGAGAAGAGACCCAGTACTTC. Its translation is CAISETGQGEETQYF.

This rearrangement joins TRBV19 to TRBJ2-1, with 8 bases aligning to TRBD2. CDR3 length equals 15 residues. Germline V lookup: CDR1 LNHDA, CDR2 SQIVND (reference sequence). The junction had 7 bases not matched to a gene; V was cut back by 6 bases and J by 3 bases. The CDR3 nucleotides read TGTGCCAGTAGCCGGCTCGGGGGGGTCTACAATGAGCAGTTCTTC. Protein sequence: CASSRLGGVYNEQFF.

The CDR3 region has the DNA TGTGCCAGCAGCCTTTTTTCTGCTATGCCCATCTACGAGCAGTACTTC. This codes for CASSLFSAMPIYEQYF. The V and J genes are TRBV14 and TRBJ2-5; no clear D gene. The end of the DNA aligns better with TRBJ2-7, so the J call may be wrong. This CDR3 spans 16 amino acids. Germline CDR1 is SGHDN and CDR2 is FVKESK.

V usage is TRBV4-2 and J usage is TRBJ2-3; 10 nucleotides agree with TRBD1. V shed 6 bases, J shed 5 bases, and the junction held 14 bases outside the gene matches. The CDR3 totals 17 residues. The germline CDR1 and CDR2 sequences are LGHNA and YNFKEQ. The chain's CDR3 is CASSPRMTGGVKDTQYF. The CDR3 coding sequence is TGTGCCAGCAGTCCCCGTATGACAGGGGGCGTGAAAGATACGCAGTATTTT.

The chain links TRBV7-9 to TRBJ1-2; D possibly corresponds to TRBD1 (6 bases). Looked up from germline, CDR1 is SEHNR and CDR2 is FQNEAQ (reference sequence). Trimming took 5 bases from V and 3 from J, leaving 16 bases between them. The CDR3 contains 15 residues. CDR3 protein: CASSDLRGAHYGYTF. The CDR3 DNA follows: TGTGCCAGCAGCGATCTACGGGGGGCCCACTATGGCTACACCTTC.

In its sample, this clone was seen once. CDR3 sequence: CASSLVPSGTEAFF. DNA for the CDR3: TGCGCCAGCAGCTTGGTGCCCTCGGGTACTGAAGCTTTCTTT. The chain links TRBV5-1 to TRBJ1-1; the D is unclear. In germline, CDR1 is SGHRS, CDR2 YFSETQ. The V end was cut by 0 bases, the J end by 5 bases, with 11 bases between. This CDR3 is 14 amino acids long.

The chain is built from TRBV28 and TRBJ1-3; tentatively, D is TRBD1 (6 bases). This CDR3 region has 17 residues. Germline CDR1 reads MDHEN; CDR2 reads SYDVKM. Trimming took off 7 bases at V and 0 bases at J, with 19 bases between the two ends. The CDR3, as DNA: TGTGCCAGCACCTTCGGAGGACAGCCTTTCTCTGGAAACACCATATATTTT. It yields the protein CASTFGGQPFSGNTIYF.

This clone appeared once. V usage is TRBV7-2 and J usage is TRBJ2-7; D assignment may be TRBD1 or TRBD2 (5 bases each). The germline V gene encodes CDR1 SGHTA and CDR2 FQGNSA. Trimming took off 6 bases at V and 2 bases at J, with 11 bases between the two ends. This CDR3 spans 13 amino acids. The chain's CDR3 is CASRWDGAYEQYF. In nucleotides, the CDR3 is TGTGCCAGCAGGTGGGACGGGGCCTACGAGCAGTACTTC.

The chain has TRBV10-3 and TRBJ2-5; perhaps D is TRBD1 or TRBD2 (6 bases each). There are 14 residues in the CDR3. Germline loops: CDR1 ENHRY, CDR2 SYGVKD. V was pared by 10 bases and J by 2 bases, with 17 bases between. In DNA, the CDR3 is TGTGCCACCGATCGGGGGCAGGCTCAAGAGACCCAGTACTTC. This encodes CATDRGQAQETQYF.

The V call is TRBV11-2, the J call TRBJ2-7; TRBD2 matches at 10 bases. This CDR3 is 14 amino acids long. V was pared by 5 bases and J by 3 bases, with 4 bases of the junction left unmatched. From germline, CDR1 is SGHAT and CDR2 FQNNGV. The CDR3 DNA reads as TGTGCCAGCAGCCACCTAGCGGGGGACTACGAGCAGTACTTC. Protein product: CASSHLAGDYEQYF.

The J gene is TRBJ2-7, the V gene TRBV5-5; perhaps D is TRBD1 or TRBD2 (5 bases each). Trimming stripped 2 bases from V and 7 bases from J, with 22 bases between. The V gene's germline CDR1 is SGHKS and CDR2 YYEKEE (reference sequence). The CDR3 consists of 16 residues. The CDR3 is CASSFPPLGDLAEQYF. CDR3 nucleotides: TGTGCCAGCAGCTTTCCCCCCCTGGGGGATTTAGCGGAGCAGTACTTC.

The chain employs TRBV6-5 and TRBJ1-1; D is unclear. This CDR3 has 12 amino acids. Trimming removed 6 bases at V and 6 bases at J, with 11 bases between. CDR1 is MNHEY and CDR2 is SVGAGI in the germline V gene. The CDR3 DNA follows: TGTGCCAGCAGCCCCGCGTGGGCTGAAGCTTTCTTT. Translation: CASSPAWAEAFF.

This clone has only one observation. The chain couples TRBV5-6 to TRBJ2-1; a weak D match, TRBD1 (5 bases). The CDR3 has 11 amino acids. V lost 6 bases to trimming and J lost 5 bases, with 6 bases between them. Germline V gene data show CDR1 as SGHDT and CDR2 as YYEEEE. CDR3 nucleotides: TGTGCCAGCACCAGGGACAATGAGCAGTTCTTC. Translating gives CASTRDNEQFF.